The clone carrying this TCR beta chain was counted only a few times. Its matching antigen is unknown. CDR1 and CDR2 from the germline V gene are SGHTA and FQGNSA. This CDR3 is built from 14 residues. V was trimmed by 1 base and J by 2 bases, leaving 8 bases between them. The source of the sample is a study of T cells after yellow fever vaccination. Study-wide points: Clones from primary vaccination mostly reappeared after the booster (less than 98% CD4, over 85% CD8). Shared CD4/CD8 clonotypes were a small share, likely from convergent recombination. It was the secondary response that reached its peak faster, day 5 versus 15, but it was weaker.

Using its own MiXCR run on the 5' RACE reads, TCRdb lists one record per CDR3 protein. The profile shows 350,000 or so distinct CDR3 sequences, around 8.1% of them singletons. This chain links TRBV7-2 with TRBJ2-5; no clear D. The receptor was derived from a man aged 18 to 30 who received the YFV17D yellow fever vaccine. The material was PBMCs, obtained more than 40 days after the first yellow fever vaccination. In DNA form, the CDR3 reads TGTGCCAGCAGCTTAGTCGGCTTTCAAGAGACCCAGTACTTC. As protein: CASSLVGFQETQYF.